A few counts support the clone carrying this T cell receptor beta chain. Antigen specificity is unknown. This record belongs to a study of T-cell reconstitution after alpha-beta-depleted transplantation in children. The TCRbeta library was prepared with unique molecular identifiers. MiXCR, applied by TCRdb to the PCR reads, yields one record per CDR3 protein. The sample has approximately 230,000 distinct CDR3 sequences, 20% to 30% seen once; the top ten hold about 5%. V was pared by 2 bases and J by 4 bases, with 13 bases between. The germline gives CDR1 MNHEY, CDR2 SVGEGT. The CDR3 is 15 amino acids. Study-wide results and limits: Expanded graft clones, several hundred of them, were reportedly the source of alpha-beta T cells about two months after transplant. At the one-year point after transplant, T-cell counts and TCRbeta diversity were found to come mostly from T cells that had been newly produced. After transplant, high TCRbeta diversity at day 60 in some patients arose from surviving recipient T cells and thymic progenitors.

The source material was PBMCs, mostly from graft donor cells, sampled 360 days after TCRalphabeta/CD19-depleted stem cell transplant. The chain combines TRBV6-2 or TRBV6-3 with TRBJ2-3; a possible D gene is TRBD2 (5 bases). The TCR comes from a female patient aged 2 to 10 who had a stem cell transplant for congenital amegakaryocytic thrombocytopenia, so the T cells may come from the graft donor. The CDR3: CASSYPQAGADTQYF. Here the CDR3 DNA reads TGTGCCAGCAGTTACCCGCAGGCCGGGGCAGATACGCAGTATTTT.